These T cell receptor beta chains were read from a single sample in a study of T cells in Graves' hyperthyroidism and ophthalmopathy. TCRdb re-called the multiplex PCR reads with MiXCR, one entry per CDR3 protein. The sample records under 650,000 distinct CDR3 sequences, about 16% being singletons. Specimen: blood. These receptors were obtained from a woman between 25 and 40 years old with Graves' hyperthyroidism. Each CDR3 is given with its conserved first and last residue. Size values are once, few and many counts, or a class for expanded clones, and some rows have none.

clone_size | j_call | v_call | cdr3_aa
many | TRBJ2-2 | TRBV6-1 | CASSDTDRVLRELFF
few | TRBJ2-1 | TRBV19 | CASSTRQGPYNEQFF
- | TRBJ2-5 | TRBV20-1 | CSASWLNQETQYF
few | TRBJ1-1 | TRBV19 | CASRLQGAEAFF
many | TRBJ2-1 | TRBV30 | CAWSVPLAGVHEQFF
- | TRBJ1-1 | TRBV18 | CASSPRKTENTEAFF
few | TRBJ2-3 | TRBV4-2 | CASSLSGTSGTDTQYF
many | TRBJ1-1 | TRBV7-2 | CASSFGALSKAFF
few | TRBJ2-7 | TRBV2 | CASSELGRRYEQYF
- | TRBJ1-6 | TRBV30 | CAWTGTDNSPLHF
few | TRBJ1-2 | TRBV20-1 | CSARSSPGGITNYGYTF
few | TRBJ2-5 | TRBV2 | CASTSYAERGETQYF
few | TRBJ2-3 | TRBV6-6 | CASSYETSLSATQYF
few | TRBJ1-2 | TRBV20-1 | CSAPALQGAVGYTF
many | TRBJ2-2 | TRBV10-3 | CATREWTGTGELFF
many | TRBJ1-1 | TRBV28 | CASTQGQGYTMNTEAFF
many | TRBJ2-3 | TRBV27 | CASSSAGTALTDTQYF
few | TRBJ2-2 | TRBV12-3/TRBV12-4 | CASSLYRHNTGELFF
many | TRBJ2-5 | TRBV12-3/TRBV12-4 | CASSLRGQETQYF
- | TRBJ2-5 | TRBV13 | CASSERRSQETQYF
few | TRBJ1-4 | TRBV7-9 | CASSLARGNEKLFF
many | TRBJ2-1 | TRBV10-3 | CAISESGGGQFF
- | TRBJ2-3 | TRBV14 | CASSQNEGDTQYF
many | TRBJ2-7 | TRBV2 | CASSAGQRVTYEQYF
few | TRBJ2-3 | TRBV9 | CASSRGGADTQYF
many | TRBJ2-1 | TRBV5-1 | CASWTSRNEQFF
few | TRBJ2-5 | TRBV20-1 | CSAREWDRGTETQYF